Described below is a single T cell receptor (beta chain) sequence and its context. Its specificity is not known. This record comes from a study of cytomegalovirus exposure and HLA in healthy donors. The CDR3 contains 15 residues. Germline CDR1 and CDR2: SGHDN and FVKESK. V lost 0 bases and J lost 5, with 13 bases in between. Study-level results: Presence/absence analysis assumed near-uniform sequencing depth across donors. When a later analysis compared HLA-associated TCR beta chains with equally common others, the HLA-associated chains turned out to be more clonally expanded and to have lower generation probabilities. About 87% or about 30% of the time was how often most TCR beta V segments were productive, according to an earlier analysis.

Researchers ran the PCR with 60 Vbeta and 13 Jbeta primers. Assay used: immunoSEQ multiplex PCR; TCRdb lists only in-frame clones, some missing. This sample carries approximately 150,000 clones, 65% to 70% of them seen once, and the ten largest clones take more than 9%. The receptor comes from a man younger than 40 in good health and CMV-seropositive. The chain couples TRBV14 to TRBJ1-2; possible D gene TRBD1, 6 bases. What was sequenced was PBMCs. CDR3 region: CASSQDPTGTYGYTF. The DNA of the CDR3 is TGTGCCAGCAGCCAAGACCCCACAGGGACGTATGGCTACACCTTC.